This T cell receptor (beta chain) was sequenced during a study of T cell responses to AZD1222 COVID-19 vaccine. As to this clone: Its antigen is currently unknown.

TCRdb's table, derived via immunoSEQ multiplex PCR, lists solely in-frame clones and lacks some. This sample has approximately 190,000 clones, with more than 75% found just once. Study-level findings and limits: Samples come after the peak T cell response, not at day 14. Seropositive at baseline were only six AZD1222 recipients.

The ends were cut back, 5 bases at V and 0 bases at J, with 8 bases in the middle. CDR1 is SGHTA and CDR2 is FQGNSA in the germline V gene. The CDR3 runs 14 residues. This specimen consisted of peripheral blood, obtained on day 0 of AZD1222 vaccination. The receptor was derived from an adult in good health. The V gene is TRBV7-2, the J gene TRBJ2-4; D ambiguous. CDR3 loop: CASSPDLAKNIQYF. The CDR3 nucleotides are TGTGCCAGCAGCCCTGATCTAGCCAAAAACATTCAGTACTTC. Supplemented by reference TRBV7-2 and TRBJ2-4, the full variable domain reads GAGVSQSPSNKVTEKGKDVELRCDPISGHTALYWYRQSLGQGLEFLIYFQGNSAPDKSGLPSDRFSAERTGGSVSTLTIQRTQQEDSAVYLCASSPDLAKNIQYFGAGTRLSVL.